The next 8 T cell receptor beta chains were all read from a single sample in a study of T cells in Graves' hyperthyroidism and ophthalmopathy. What was amplified from RNA transcripts were TCR beta CDR3 regions. HTBI primers were the set used in a first-round RT-PCR of the TCR CDR3. Using its own MiXCR run on the multiplex PCR reads, TCRdb lists one record per CDR3 protein. The sample lists 300,000 to 450,000 distinct CDR3 sequences, approximately 25% occurring once. The sequenced material came from blood. All receptors come from a man aged 45-65 years with Graves' hyperthyroidism.

This clonotype has ten or more counts. The J gene is TRBJ1-1, the V gene TRBV13; tentatively, D is TRBD1 (5 bases). The length of the CDR3 is 14 residues. CDR1 PRHDT and CDR2 FYEKMQ come from the germline V gene (reference sequence). Trimming shortened V by 5 bases and J by 4 bases, and 14 bases separated the two germline ends. The CDR3 DNA follows: TGTGCCAGCAGCGCGGGGGGGATGGGCACTGAAGCTTTCTTT. It is translated as CASSAGGMGTEAFF.

This clonotype was detected a few times. V is TRBV2 and J is TRBJ1-4; 9 bases map to TRBD1. The V and J ends lost 6 bases and 4 bases, in that order; junction bases with no gene match: 3. Germline lookup yields CDR1 SNHLY and CDR2 FYNNEI. This CDR3 is 14 amino acids long. CDR3 protein: CASRQGAGNEKLFF. CDR3 coding DNA: TGTGCCAGCAGACAGGGGGCTGGTAATGAAAAACTGTTTTTT.

This clonotype has just a few counts. The chain recombines TRBV20-1 with TRBJ1-2; D remains ambiguous. Germline V gene lookup returns CDR1 DFQATT and CDR2 SNEGSKA (reference sequence). The CDR3 is 12 amino acids. With 5 bases removed from V and 3 bases from J, the gap between germline ends came to 10 bases. CDR3 nucleotide sequence: TGCAGTGCTGGAAGTTGGGACTATGGCTACACCTTC. Protein: CSAGSWDYGYTF.

In its sample, this clonotype was seen many times. The chain combines TRBV11-2 with TRBJ2-1, with TRBD2 matching 8 bases. The germline V gene encodes CDR1 SGHAT and CDR2 FQNNGV. This CDR3 is built from 13 residues. J was trimmed by 8 bases and V by 8 bases; bases with no gene match: 8. CDR3 nucleotides: TGTGCCAGCGAGGTGGGGACTAGACATGAGCAGTTCTTC. It specifies CASEVGTRHEQFF. Based on the CDR3 plus reference TRBV11-2 and TRBJ2-1, the full variable domain is EAGVAQSPRYKIIEKRQSVAFWCNPISGHATLYWYQQILGQGPKLLIQFQNNGVVDDSQLPKDRFSAERLKGVDSTLKIQPAKLEDSAVYLCASEVGTRHEQFFGPGTRLTVL.

This clonotype appeared a single time. The chain combines TRBV5-4 with TRBJ2-3; D gene uncertain. V gave up 4 bases and J gave up 3 bases, with 12 bases separating them. Germline V lookup: CDR1 SGHNT, CDR2 YYREEE (reference sequence). The CDR3 runs to 14 residues. The CDR3 sequence: CASSDVWDTDTQYF. The CDR3 DNA reads as TGTGCCAGCAGCGACGTATGGGATACAGATACGCAGTATTTT.

This clonotype was observed a handful of times. This sequence joins TRBV5-1 and TRBJ2-7; 7 bases are a match to TRBD2. The length of the CDR3 is 15 residues. Germline V gene data show CDR1 as SGHRS and CDR2 as YFSETQ. J lost 2 bases, V lost 6 bases, and 11 bases had no gene match. The CDR3 sequence is CASNPGGLAPYEQYF. The CDR3 DNA reads TGCGCCAGCAACCCGGGGGGTCTCGCTCCCTACGAGCAGTACTTC.

This clonotype was observed at least ten times. The genes are TRBV6-1 and TRBJ1-2; TRBD1 matches 7 bases. V was clipped by 7 bases and J by 7 bases; unmatched bases: 3. Germline values: CDR1 MNHNS, CDR2 SASEGT. The CDR3 totals 11 residues. CDR3 nucleotide sequence: TGTGCCAGCACTCAGGGGGGTGGCTACACCTTC. The encoded protein is CASTQGGGYTF.

The chain employs TRBV11-3 and TRBJ2-5, with TRBD2 as a possible D gene (6 bases). Germline V gene sequence: CDR1 SGHNT, CDR2 YENEEA. V gave up 1 base and J gave up 0 bases, with 9 bases separating them. The CDR3 length is 15 residues. The CDR3 nucleotides are TGTGCCAGCAGCTTAGGGTCTAGCGACCAAGAGACCCAGTACTTC. It codes for CASSLGSSDQETQYF.